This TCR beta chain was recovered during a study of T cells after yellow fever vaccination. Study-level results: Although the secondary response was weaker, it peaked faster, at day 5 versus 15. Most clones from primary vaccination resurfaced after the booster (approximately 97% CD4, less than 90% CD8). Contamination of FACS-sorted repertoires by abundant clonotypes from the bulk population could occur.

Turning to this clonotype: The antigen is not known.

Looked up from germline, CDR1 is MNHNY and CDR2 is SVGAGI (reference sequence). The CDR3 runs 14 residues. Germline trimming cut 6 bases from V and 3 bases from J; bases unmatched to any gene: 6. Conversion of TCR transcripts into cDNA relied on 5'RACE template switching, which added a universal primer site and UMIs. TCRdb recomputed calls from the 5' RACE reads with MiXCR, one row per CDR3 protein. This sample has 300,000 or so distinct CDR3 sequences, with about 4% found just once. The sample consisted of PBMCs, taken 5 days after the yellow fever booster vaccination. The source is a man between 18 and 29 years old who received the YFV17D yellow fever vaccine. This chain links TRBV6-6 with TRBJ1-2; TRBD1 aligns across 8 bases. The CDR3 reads CASRDRASDYGYTF. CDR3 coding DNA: TGTGCCAGCAGGGACAGGGCTTCCGACTATGGCTACACCTTC.